This T cell receptor (beta chain) was identified in a study of T-cell memory formation after mild COVID-19. Constant-segment-primed 5'RACE gave TCR alpha and TCR beta cDNA libraries with sample barcodes and UMIs. In TCRdb, the 5' RACE reads were re-called with MiXCR into one record per CDR3 protein. The profile shows a few hundred thousand distinct CDR3 sequences, approximately 19% of them singletons. About this clonotype: No antigen is known for it.

Study-wide findings and caveats: Clones which contracted sat mainly in CM and EM if CD4+, and in EMRA if CD8+. What remained unconfirmed was the SARS-CoV-2 specificity of second-wave clones peaking on day 37. Memory sampled before infection contained some responding clones, suggesting cross-reactive memory joined.

Input material: PBMCs or a T cell subset sorted from them (not recorded which). The sequence was obtained from a young man who had mild COVID-19 (a few samples of this study predate the infection). Cell type and time point are not known.

The CDR3 spells CASSEYSGRGAQETQYF. In DNA form, the CDR3 reads TGTGCCAGCAGTGAATATTCCGGACGGGGAGCGCAAGAGACCCAGTACTTC. The chain links TRBV25-1 to TRBJ2-5, with a tentative D call TRBD2 (5 bases). The CDR3 runs to 17 residues. V lost 0 bases, J lost 2 bases, and 16 bases lay in between. Germline CDR1 MGHDK, CDR2 SYGVNS.